One sample yielded the 10 T cell receptor beta chains listed below, sequenced in a study of CD8 T cells in Susac syndrome. Random-hexamer reverse transcription was applied to about 0.45 to 1 ug RNA. One entry per CDR3 protein, called by TCRdb with MiXCR from the immunoSEQ multiplex PCR reads. The table includes about 200,000 distinct CDR3 sequences, 90% to 95% detected once. The specimen sequenced was CD4+ T cells from PBMCs. The receptors shown here come from a human donor with multiple sclerosis.

V usage is TRBV7-2 and J usage is TRBJ2-1, with 7 bases lining up with TRBD1. V shed 4 bases and J 11 bases; nucleotides not matched to a gene: 17. Germline values: CDR1 SGHTA, CDR2 FQGNSA. This CDR3 region has 16 residues. CDR3 in amino acids: CASSSPTGVGTMKQFF. Here the CDR3 DNA reads TGTGCCAGCAGCTCACCAACAGGGGTTGGGACAATGAAGCAGTTCTTC.

The rearrangement uses TRBV30 and TRBJ1-5; D unclear. This CDR3 is built from 13 residues. V lost 0 bases, J lost 3 bases, and 6 bases lay in between. Germline CDR1 GTSNPN, CDR2 SVGIG (reference sequence). The CDR3 here is CAWSVHFNQPQHF. CDR3 bases: TGTGCCTGGAGTGTTCACTTCAATCAGCCCCAGCATTTT.

The rearrangement joins TRBV12-5 to TRBJ1-2, with 8 nucleotides matching TRBD1. The length of the CDR3 is 17 residues. Germline lookup yields CDR1 LGHNT and CDR2 FRNRAP. V lost 0 bases, J lost 0 bases, and 6 bases stayed unmatched. The CDR3 protein is CASGLVVGGQANYGYTF. The DNA of the CDR3 is TGTGCTAGTGGTTTGGTAGTAGGGGGACAGGCTAACTATGGCTACACCTTC.

The chain carries TRBV6-5 and TRBJ2-7; D perhaps matches TRBD2 (5 bases). Germline V CDR1 and CDR2: MNHEY, SVGAGI. Trimming removed 6 bases from V and 6 bases from J, with 12 bases in between. The CDR3 is 12 residues long. The DNA of the CDR3 is TGTGCCAGCAGCCCCCGGGGTCTCGAGCAGTACTTC. Translating it yields CASSPRGLEQYF.

CDR3 coding DNA: TGTGCCTGGAGTGTGGCGGGGGCAGGGGAGACCCAGTACTTC. Protein: CAWSVAGAGETQYF. The rearrangement links TRBV30 to TRBJ2-5; D possibly corresponds to TRBD2 (7 bases). The germline V gene encodes CDR1 GTSNPN and CDR2 SVGIG (reference sequence). Trimming stripped 0 bases from V and 5 bases from J, with 13 bases between. The length of the CDR3 is 14 residues. Full variable domain (missing parts from reference TRBV30 and TRBJ2-5): SQTIHQWPATLVQPVGSPLSLECTVEGTSNPNLYWYRQAAGRGLQLLFYSVGIGQISSEVPQNLSASRPQDRQFILSSKKLLLSDSGFYLCAWSVAGAGETQYFGPGTRLLVL.

The chain combines TRBV6-6 with TRBJ2-5; D ambiguous. Trimming cost V 4 bases and J 5 bases, with 11 bases left between them. Per the germline V gene, CDR1 is MNHNY and CDR2 is SVGAGI (reference sequence). This CDR3 is built from 13 residues. The CDR3 region has the DNA TGTGCCAGCAGTTCTCACCCTTGGGAGACCCAGTACTTC. This translates into CASSSHPWETQYF.

The chain joins TRBV30 to TRBJ2-1, with 8 bases lining up with TRBD1. The germline V gene has CDR1 GTSNPN and CDR2 SVGIG (reference sequence). V shed 0 bases, J shed 6 bases, and the junction held 4 bases outside the gene matches. The CDR3 sequence is 14 residues long. CDR3 coding DNA: TGTGCCTGGAGTGTACGGACAGGGCTCAATGAGCAGTTCTTC. Protein sequence: CAWSVRTGLNEQFF.

The chain combines TRBV20-1 with TRBJ1-5; 8 bases agree with TRBD1. There are 14 residues in the CDR3. With V trimmed by 6 bases and J by 6 bases, 10 bases remained unmatched. Germline CDR1 reads DFQATT; CDR2 reads SNEGSKA (reference sequence). CDR3 coding DNA: TGCAGTGCCCACCAGACAGGGGAGGGTCAGCCCCAGCATTTT. Protein sequence: CSAHQTGEGQPQHF.

V usage is TRBV12-5 and J usage is TRBJ1-5, with D tentatively TRBD1 (5 bases). Trimming took 2 bases from V and 5 from J, leaving 7 bases between them. The germline V gene encodes CDR1 LGHNT and CDR2 FRNRAP. The CDR3 runs 13 residues. CDR3 sequence (DNA): TGTGCTAGTGGTTTGTTGGGGGATCAGCCCCAGCATTTT. Amino acid sequence: CASGLLGDQPQHF.

The rearrangement joins TRBV5-1 to TRBJ2-7; the match to TRBD1 covers 11 bases. CDR3 length equals 14 residues. V trimming: 3 bases; J trimming: 6 bases; junction bases outside the gene matches: 5. Germline loops: CDR1 SGHRS, CDR2 YFSETQ. The CDR3: CASSSGTGGLEQYF. CDR3 DNA: TGCGCCAGCAGCTCCGGGACAGGGGGTCTCGAGCAGTACTTC.